Listed below are T cell receptor beta chains from one sample, sequenced in a study of blood T cells in healthy people across ages. TCRdb analysed the 5' RACE reads with MiXCR anew, one entry per CDR3 protein. The repertoire holds fewer than 700,000 distinct CDR3 sequences, with approximately 40% as singletons. Sequencing used blood. Receptors were obtained from a man older than 75 in good health. Both conserved end residues are part of each CDR3. The D gene is left open where the match is weak. Clone size is not always given. Where it is, it says once, few, many or a class for expanded clones.

v_call: TRBV20-1; j_call: TRBJ1-5; d_call: TRBD1; clone_size: NA; cdr3_aa: CSAARGTGGFQPQHF; cdr3_nt: TGCAGTGCAGCTAGGGGGACAGGGGGCTTTCAGCCCCAGCATTTT
v_call: TRBV28; j_call: TRBJ1-6; d_call: TRBD1; clone_size: NA; cdr3_aa: CASRKDRVNSPLHF; cdr3_nt: TGTGCCAGCAGAAAAGACAGGGTTAATTCACCCCTCCACTTT
v_call: TRBV20-1; j_call: TRBJ1-5; d_call: NA; clone_size: NA; cdr3_aa: CSARDPRERDQPQHF; cdr3_nt: TGCAGTGCTAGAGATCCCCGGGAGAGAGATCAGCCCCAGCATTTT
v_call: TRBV28; j_call: TRBJ2-7; d_call: TRBD1; clone_size: few; cdr3_aa: CASREQGGGYEQYF; cdr3_nt: TGTGCCAGCAGAGAACAGGGGGGCGGCTACGAGCAGTACTTC
v_call: TRBV12-3/TRBV12-4; j_call: TRBJ2-3; d_call: TRBD2; clone_size: NA; cdr3_aa: CASSFGSGGSDTQYF; cdr3_nt: TGTGCCAGCAGTTTTGGTAGCGGGGGGTCAGATACGCAGTATTTT
v_call: TRBV7-8; j_call: TRBJ2-7; d_call: TRBD2; clone_size: few; cdr3_aa: CASSLAHGLAGVGAYEQYF; cdr3_nt: TGTGCCAGCAGCTTAGCGCACGGACTAGCGGGAGTAGGGGCCTACGAGCAGTACTTC
v_call: TRBV3-1; j_call: TRBJ2-1; d_call: NA; clone_size: few; cdr3_aa: CASSQEWTNNEQFF; cdr3_nt: TGTGCCAGCAGCCAAGAATGGACGAACAATGAGCAGTTCTTC
v_call: TRBV6-2/TRBV6-3; j_call: TRBJ1-2; d_call: NA; clone_size: NA; cdr3_aa: CASSRILRAGSHYGYTF; cdr3_nt: TGTGCCAGCAGTCGGATTTTACGGGCCGGGTCGCACTATGGCTACACCTTC
v_call: TRBV7-2; j_call: TRBJ2-7; d_call: TRBD1; clone_size: NA; cdr3_aa: CASSLESNRGTYEQYF; cdr3_nt: TGTGCCAGCAGCTTAGAATCAAACAGGGGTACCTACGAGCAGTACTTC
v_call: TRBV12-3/TRBV12-4; j_call: TRBJ2-1; d_call: TRBD2; clone_size: NA; cdr3_aa: CASSFASGRYNEQFF; cdr3_nt: TGTGCCAGCAGTTTCGCTAGCGGGCGATACAATGAGCAGTTCTTC
v_call: TRBV7-2; j_call: TRBJ2-7; d_call: NA; clone_size: few; cdr3_aa: CASVGRNAYEQYF; cdr3_nt: TGTGCCAGCGTGGGCCGTAATGCCTACGAGCAGTACTTC
v_call: TRBV12-3/TRBV12-4; j_call: TRBJ2-7; d_call: NA; clone_size: NA; cdr3_aa: CASSAVKGAYEQYF; cdr3_nt: TGTGCCAGCAGTGCAGTAAAAGGGGCCTACGAGCAGTACTTC
v_call: TRBV29-1; j_call: TRBJ2-3; d_call: NA; clone_size: NA; cdr3_aa: CSVTRGTDTQYF; cdr3_nt: TGCAGCGTTACGCGGGGCACAGATACGCAGTATTTT
v_call: TRBV7-9; j_call: TRBJ2-1; d_call: NA; clone_size: NA; cdr3_aa: CASSADNLRTEQFF; cdr3_nt: TGTGCCAGCAGCGCGGACAACCTGAGGACTGAGCAGTTCTTC
v_call: TRBV7-2; j_call: TRBJ2-5; d_call: TRBD2; clone_size: few; cdr3_aa: CASSSYRAGAFGETQYF; cdr3_nt: TGTGCCAGCAGCTCGTACAGAGCGGGAGCCTTTGGAGAGACCCAGTACTTC
v_call: TRBV12-3/TRBV12-4; j_call: TRBJ2-5; d_call: TRBD2; clone_size: many; cdr3_aa: CASSLLAGWRQETQYF; cdr3_nt: TGTGCCAGCAGTTTACTAGCGGGATGGAGGCAAGAGACCCAGTACTTC
v_call: TRBV3-1; j_call: TRBJ1-2; d_call: NA; clone_size: NA; cdr3_aa: CASSQDFRATHYGYTF; cdr3_nt: TGTGCCAGCAGCCAAGATTTCCGGGCGACGCACTATGGCTACACCTTC
v_call: TRBV5-1; j_call: TRBJ2-5; d_call: NA; clone_size: NA; cdr3_aa: CASSFGQGQLKETQYF; cdr3_nt: TGCGCCAGCAGCTTCGGACAAGGACAGCTAAAAGAGACCCAGTACTTC
v_call: TRBV4-3; j_call: TRBJ1-2; d_call: TRBD1; clone_size: few; cdr3_aa: CASSQTTGGRGYTF; cdr3_nt: TGCGCCAGCAGCCAAACGACAGGGGGACGTGGCTACACCTTC
v_call: TRBV7-2; j_call: TRBJ1-5; d_call: NA; clone_size: NA; cdr3_aa: CASSFQSGNQPQHF; cdr3_nt: TGTGCCAGCAGCTTCCAGTCTGGCAATCAGCCCCAGCATTTT
v_call: TRBV28; j_call: TRBJ2-4; d_call: NA; clone_size: few; cdr3_aa: CASSLDPTTKNIQYF; cdr3_nt: TGTGCCAGCAGCCTGGACCCCACAACCAAAAACATTCAGTACTTC
v_call: TRBV5-1; j_call: TRBJ2-1; d_call: TRBD2; clone_size: NA; cdr3_aa: CASSFLAGGTLGSEQFF; cdr3_nt: TGCGCCAGCAGCTTTCTAGCGGGAGGGACCTTGGGGAGTGAGCAGTTCTTC
v_call: TRBV24-1; j_call: TRBJ2-3; d_call: NA; clone_size: NA; cdr3_aa: CATATSGIGTDTQYF; cdr3_nt: TGTGCCACCGCTACCTCTGGGATAGGCACAGATACGCAGTATTTT
v_call: TRBV3-1; j_call: TRBJ1-1; d_call: NA; clone_size: NA; cdr3_aa: CASRFRDTEAFF; cdr3_nt: TGTGCCAGCAGGTTCAGGGACACTGAAGCTTTCTTT